The 12 T cell receptor beta chains below were found in one sample sequenced in a study of shared clonotypes between healthy human individuals. Sequenced by immunoSEQ multiplex PCR; TCRdb stores in-frame clones only, minus some. The sample gives under 600,000 clones, roughly 95% of which show up once; about 0.06% is in the top ten. Sequencing was done on a sample of naive CD4+ T cells sorted from blood. The subset was: CD45RA+ positively selected. The source of these receptors is a woman under 40 in good health.

The chain carries TRBV4-1 and TRBJ2-7; D is possibly TRBD1 (6 bases). Germline assignment: CDR1 MGHRA and CDR2 YSYEKL. This CDR3 region has 14 residues. V was trimmed by 1 base and J by 1 base, leaving 8 bases between them. For the CDR3, the DNA is TGCGCCAGCAGCCAAGGACAGGAATCCTACGAGCAGTACTTC. Encoded protein: CASSQGQESYEQYF.

This chain connects TRBV6-1 to TRBJ2-3, with D tentatively TRBD2 (6 bases). Between the trimmed V and J ends, which lost 8 bases and 2 bases, there was a span of 14 bases. The CDR3 is 14 residues long. Germline lookup yields CDR1 MNHNS and CDR2 SASEGT. CDR3 nucleotides: TGTGCCAGCGACCGGGGACTTTTCACAGATACGCAGTATTTT. Protein: CASDRGLFTDTQYF.

The chain employs TRBV28 and TRBJ1-5; D is uncertain. Trimming took 5 bases from V and 0 from J, leaving 5 bases between them. The CDR3 spans 13 residues. Germline loops: CDR1 MDHEN, CDR2 SYDVKM. The CDR3 sequence: CASSLVSNQPQHF. CDR3 coding DNA: TGTGCCAGCAGTCTGGTTAGCAATCAGCCCCAGCATTTT. The full variable domain, its missing parts supplied by reference TRBV28 and TRBJ1-5, is DVKVTQSSRYLVKRTGEKVFLECVQDMDHENMFWYRQDPGLGLRLIYFSYDVKMKEKGDIPEGYSVSREKKERFSLILESASTNQTSMYLCASSLVSNQPQHFGDGTRLSIL.

The gene calls are TRBV12-5 and TRBJ2-4; the D call may be TRBD1 or TRBD2 (5 bases each). The germline V gene encodes CDR1 LGHNT and CDR2 FRNRAP. V was cut by 9 bases and J by 3 bases, with 15 bases left in between. The CDR3 spans 14 residues. The CDR3 DNA is TGTGCTAGGTATCCCGGGACGGACAAAAACATTCAGTACTTC. This gives the protein CARYPGTDKNIQYF. The full variable domain, with the rest looked up from reference TRBV12-5 and TRBJ2-4, is DARVTQTPRHKVTEMGQEVTMRCQPILGHNTVFWYRQTMMQGLELLAYFRNRAPLDDSGMPKDRFSAEMPDATLATLKIQPSEPRDSAVYFCARYPGTDKNIQYFGAGTRLSVL.

This clone is a singleton in its sample. The CDR3 DNA reads TGCGCCAGCAGTGAACCGACCGATAGCAATCAGCCCCAGCATTTT. Protein product: CASSEPTDSNQPQHF. V and J are TRBV10-2 and TRBJ1-5; D is unresolved. CDR1 and CDR2 (germline): WSHSY, SAAADI. The germline V and J ends were trimmed by 3 bases and 0 bases, with 9 bases remaining between them. This CDR3 spans 15 amino acids.

Comment on this clone: Other nucleotide sequences from this sample produce the same CDR3. The chain uses TRBV7-2 and TRBJ2-7; 8 bases align to TRBD2. With V trimmed by 5 bases and J by 3 bases, 9 bases remained unmatched. This CDR3 comprises 15 residues. Germline assignment: CDR1 SGHTA and CDR2 FQGNSA. The CDR3 sequence is CASSIGTSGDYEQYF. DNA for the CDR3: TGTGCCAGCAGCATCGGGACTAGTGGGGACTACGAGCAGTACTTC.

Of note for this clone: This sample includes further DNA sequences coding for the same CDR3. The J gene is TRBJ2-1, the V gene TRBV19; D ambiguous. CDR3 length equals 12 residues. Trimming removed 3 bases from V and 7 bases from J, with 7 bases in between. Germline lookup yields CDR1 LNHDA and CDR2 SQIVND (reference sequence). CDR3 residues: CASSITGNEQFF. In DNA form, the CDR3 reads TGTGCCAGTAGTATCACGGGTAATGAGCAGTTCTTC.

The rearrangement joins TRBV18 to TRBJ1-1; D is unclear. CDR1 is KGHSH and CDR2 is LQKENI in the germline V gene. This CDR3 has 15 amino acids. V shed 3 bases and J shed 0 bases, with 11 bases lying between them. CDR3 residues: CASSPHRELNTEAFF. The CDR3 region has the DNA TGTGCCAGCTCACCTCACCGGGAATTGAACACTGAAGCTTTCTTT.

The table lists this clone with a count of one. The V and J genes are TRBV13 and TRBJ2-1, with unresolved D. The length of the CDR3 is 14 residues. Germline V gene data show CDR1 as PRHDT and CDR2 as FYEKMQ (reference sequence). V was clipped by 7 bases and J by 2 bases, with 12 bases between them. CDR3 coding DNA: TGTGCCAGCATGCGCAGGACGGCCTACAATGAGCAGTTCTTC. It yields the protein CASMRRTAYNEQFF.

This clone came up once. This rearrangement joins TRBV28 to TRBJ2-7; no clear D gene. The CDR3 totals 14 residues. Per germline, CDR1 MDHEN and CDR2 SYDVKM. V was trimmed by 5 bases and J by 6 bases, leaving 17 bases between them. The CDR3 here is CASSLHSRTGEQYF. The DNA of the CDR3 is TGTGCCAGCAGTCTTCACTCCCGGACCGGCGAGCAGTACTTC.

The chain couples TRBV27 to TRBJ2-5; 7 positions agree with TRBD1. This CDR3 is built from 13 residues. In germline, CDR1 is MNHEY, CDR2 SMNVEV (reference sequence). The J segment lost 3 bases and the V segment lost 4 bases, leaving 2 bases of the junction unmatched. CDR3 in amino acids: CASSSQGEETQYF. CDR3 nucleotide sequence: TGTGCCAGCAGTTCTCAGGGGGAAGAGACCCAGTACTTC.

The sample holds one count of this clone. The rearrangement uses TRBV18 and TRBJ1-1, with D hard to call. Between the trimmed V and J ends, which lost 4 bases and 1 base, there was a span of 7 bases. Germline V lookup: CDR1 KGHSH, CDR2 LQKENI. This CDR3 region has 13 residues. The CDR3 protein is CASSLARNTEAFF. For the CDR3, the DNA is TGTGCCAGCTCACTGGCCAGGAACACTGAAGCTTTCTTT. Looking up the rest from reference TRBV18 and TRBJ1-1 gives the full variable domain: NAGVMQNPRHLVRRRGQEARLRCSPMKGHSHVYWYRQLPEEGLKFMVYLQKENIIDESGMPKERFSAEFPKEGPSILRIQQVVRGDSAAYFCASSLARNTEAFFGQGTRLTVV.